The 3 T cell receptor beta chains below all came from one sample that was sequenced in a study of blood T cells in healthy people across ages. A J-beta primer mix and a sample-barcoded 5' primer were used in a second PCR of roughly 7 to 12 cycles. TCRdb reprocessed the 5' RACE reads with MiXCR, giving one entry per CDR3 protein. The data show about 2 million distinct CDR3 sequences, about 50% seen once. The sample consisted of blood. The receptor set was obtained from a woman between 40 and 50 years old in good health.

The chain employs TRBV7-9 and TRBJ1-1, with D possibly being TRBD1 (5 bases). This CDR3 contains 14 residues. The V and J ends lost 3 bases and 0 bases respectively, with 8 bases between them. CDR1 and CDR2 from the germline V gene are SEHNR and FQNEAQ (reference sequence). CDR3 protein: CASSLKGVNTEAFF. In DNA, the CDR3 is TGTGCCAGCAGCTTGAAAGGGGTGAACACTGAAGCTTTCTTT.

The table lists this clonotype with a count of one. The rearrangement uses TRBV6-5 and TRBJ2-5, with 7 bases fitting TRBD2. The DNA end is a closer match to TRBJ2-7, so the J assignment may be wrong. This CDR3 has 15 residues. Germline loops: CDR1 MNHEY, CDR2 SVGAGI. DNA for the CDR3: TGTGCCAGCAGCCCCAGGCGGGGGACCCTATACGAGCAGTACTTC. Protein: CASSPRRGTLYEQYF.

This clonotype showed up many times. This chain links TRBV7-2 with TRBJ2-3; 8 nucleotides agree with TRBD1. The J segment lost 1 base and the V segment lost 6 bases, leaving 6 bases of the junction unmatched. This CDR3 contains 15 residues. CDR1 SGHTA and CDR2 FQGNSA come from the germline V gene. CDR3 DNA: TGTGCCAGCAGTTCAGGACAGGGCCGCACAGATACGCAGTATTTT. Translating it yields CASSSGQGRTDTQYF.